Below, 5 T cell receptor beta chains from the same sample are listed, as sequenced in a study of Ad26.COV2.S vaccination and SARS-CoV-2 variants (dated by TCRdb to the early 2020s). Libraries were prepared through the immunoSEQ multiplex PCR assay. This immuneACCESS table, as held by TCRdb, lists in-frame sequences with V and J called but not all clones. Of the missing ones, under half trace to an unresolved V gene in checked studies; the others have no known cause. The sample table records fewer than 900,000 clones; around 89% of these occur just once. The top ten clonotypes cover over 1.3% of the sample. Taken with the paper, the label for treatment or condition translates to: roughly 18 received Ad26.COV2.S at low or high dose, single or two shots; about five received placebo; per-sample allocation not given. For vaccine and placebo recipients, repertoires were sequenced using samples collected on day 63 after the first injection.

The sequencing used peripheral blood, collected in a trial of Ad26.COV2.S vaccine versus placebo. These TCRs come from a person between 18 and 65 years old who received the Ad26.COV2.S COVID-19 vaccine or a placebo.

The chain joins TRBV12-3 or TRBV12-4 to TRBJ1-5; D unclear. Deletions cut 4 bases from V and 11 bases from J, with 12 bases between. This CDR3 has 12 amino acids. CDR3 nucleotide sequence: TGTGCCAGCAGTTCCTACACACGGACCCAGCATTTT. Protein: CASSSYTRTQHF.

This chain links TRBV11-2 with TRBJ1-2; 10 bases match TRBD1. Trimming cost V 6 bases and J 5 bases; bases outside gene matches: 3. The CDR3 sequence is 13 residues long. Germline V gene data show CDR1 as SGHAT and CDR2 as FQNNGV. The CDR3 DNA reads TGTGCCAGCAGAGGGGACAGGGGTTATGGCTACACCTTC. Amino acid sequence: CASRGDRGYGYTF.

This chain connects TRBV5-6 to TRBJ2-7, with 9 positions matching TRBD2. CDR3 length: 13 amino acids. Germline CDR1 reads SGHDT; CDR2 reads YYEEEE. Germline trimming cut 4 bases from V and 3 bases from J; bases unmatched to any gene: 2. The CDR3 DNA sequence: TGTGCCAGCAGCCGGACTAGCGTCTACGAGCAGTACTTC. Residues: CASSRTSVYEQYF.

This clone has a single count. The chain has TRBV3-1 (or the pseudogene TRBV3-2) and TRBJ2-5, with a weak D call TRBD2 (6 bases). The V gene's germline CDR1 is LGHDT and CDR2 YNNKEL (reference sequence). This CDR3 comprises 15 residues. V lost 2 bases to trimming and J lost 1 base, with 11 bases between them. The CDR3 is CASSQRKEGQETQYF. CDR3 nucleotides: TGTGCCAGCAGCCAACGAAAGGAGGGCCAAGAGACCCAGTACTTC.

This chain links TRBV29-1 with TRBJ2-2, with D perhaps TRBD2 (6 bases). Germline V CDR1 and CDR2: SQVTM, ANQGSEA. Trimming shortened V by 0 bases and J by 0 bases, and 11 bases separated the two germline ends. The CDR3 totals 16 residues. This chain's CDR3 is CSVEEWEATNTGELFF. In DNA form, the CDR3 reads TGCAGCGTTGAAGAGTGGGAGGCAACGAACACCGGGGAGCTGTTTTTT.